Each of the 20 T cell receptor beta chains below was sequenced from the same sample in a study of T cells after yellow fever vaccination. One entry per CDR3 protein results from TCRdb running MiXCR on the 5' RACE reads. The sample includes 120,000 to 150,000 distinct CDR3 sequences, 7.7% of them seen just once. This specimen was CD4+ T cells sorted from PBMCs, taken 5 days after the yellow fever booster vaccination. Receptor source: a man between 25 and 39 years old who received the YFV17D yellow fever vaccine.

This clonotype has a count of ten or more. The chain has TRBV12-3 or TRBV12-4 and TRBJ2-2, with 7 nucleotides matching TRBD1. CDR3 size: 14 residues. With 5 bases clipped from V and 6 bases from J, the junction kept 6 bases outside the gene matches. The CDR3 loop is CASSPGQYSGELFF. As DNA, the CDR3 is TGTGCCAGCAGTCCGGGACAGTATTCCGGGGAGCTGTTTTTT.

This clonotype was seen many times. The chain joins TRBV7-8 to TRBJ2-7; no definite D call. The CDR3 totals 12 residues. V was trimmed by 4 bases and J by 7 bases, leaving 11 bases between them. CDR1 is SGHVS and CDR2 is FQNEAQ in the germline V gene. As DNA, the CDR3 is TGTGCCAGCAGCTCTCCCCGGTTGGAGCAGTACTTC. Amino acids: CASSSPRLEQYF.

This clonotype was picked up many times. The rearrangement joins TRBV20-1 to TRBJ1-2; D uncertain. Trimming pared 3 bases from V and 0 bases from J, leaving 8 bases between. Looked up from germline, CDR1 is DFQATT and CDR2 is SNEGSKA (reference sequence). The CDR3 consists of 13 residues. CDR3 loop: CSASFSSNYGYTF. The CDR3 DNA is TGCAGTGCTAGTTTCTCCTCTAACTATGGCTACACCTTC.

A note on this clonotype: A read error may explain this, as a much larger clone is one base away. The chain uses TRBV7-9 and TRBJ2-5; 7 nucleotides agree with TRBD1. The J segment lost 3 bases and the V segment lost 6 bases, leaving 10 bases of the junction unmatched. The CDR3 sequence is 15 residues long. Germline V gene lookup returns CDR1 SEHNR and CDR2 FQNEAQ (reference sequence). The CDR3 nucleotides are TGTGCCAGCAGTGTGGACAGGCGGTTGGAAGAGACCCAGTACTTC. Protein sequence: CASSVDRRLEETQYF.

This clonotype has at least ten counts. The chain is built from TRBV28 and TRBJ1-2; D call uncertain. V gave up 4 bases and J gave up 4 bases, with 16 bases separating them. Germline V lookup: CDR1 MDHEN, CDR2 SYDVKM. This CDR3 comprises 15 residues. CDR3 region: CASSSTFTMSYGYTF. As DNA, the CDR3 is TGTGCCAGCAGTTCCACCTTTACAATGTCCTATGGCTACACCTTC.

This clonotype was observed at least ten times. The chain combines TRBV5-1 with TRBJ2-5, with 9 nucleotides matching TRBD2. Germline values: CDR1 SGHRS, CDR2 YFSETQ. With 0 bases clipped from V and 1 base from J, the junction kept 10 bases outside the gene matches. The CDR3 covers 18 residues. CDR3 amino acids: CASSLAPSGIGGQETQYF. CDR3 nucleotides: TGCGCCAGCAGCTTGGCGCCTAGCGGGATTGGGGGCCAAGAGACCCAGTACTTC.

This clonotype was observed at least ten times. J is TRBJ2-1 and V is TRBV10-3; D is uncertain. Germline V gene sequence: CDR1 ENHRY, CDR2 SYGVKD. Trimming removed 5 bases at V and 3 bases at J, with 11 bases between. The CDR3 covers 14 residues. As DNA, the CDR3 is TGTGCCATCAGTAGCTTCGGGCGCTACAATGAGCAGTTCTTC. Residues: CAISSFGRYNEQFF.

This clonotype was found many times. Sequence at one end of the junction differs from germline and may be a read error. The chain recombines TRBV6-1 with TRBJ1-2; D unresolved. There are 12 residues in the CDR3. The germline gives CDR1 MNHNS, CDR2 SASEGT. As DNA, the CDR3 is TGTGCCAGCAGGGAAGCCGCCAGCGCCTACACCTTC. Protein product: CASREAASAYTF.

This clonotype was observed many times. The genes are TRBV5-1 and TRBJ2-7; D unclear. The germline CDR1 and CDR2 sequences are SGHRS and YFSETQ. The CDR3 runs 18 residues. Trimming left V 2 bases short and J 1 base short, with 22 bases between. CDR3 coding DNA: TGCGCCAGCAGCTTCGGGTCGTTACAGCCCCGTGAATCCTACGAGCAGTACTTC. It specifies CASSFGSLQPRESYEQYF. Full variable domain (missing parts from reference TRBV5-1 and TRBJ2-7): KAGVTQTPRYLIKTRGQQVTLSCSPISGHRSVSWYQQTPGQGLQFLFEYFSETQRNKGNFPGRFSGRQFSNSRSEMNVSTLELGDSALYLCASSFGSLQPRESYEQYFGPGTRLTVT.

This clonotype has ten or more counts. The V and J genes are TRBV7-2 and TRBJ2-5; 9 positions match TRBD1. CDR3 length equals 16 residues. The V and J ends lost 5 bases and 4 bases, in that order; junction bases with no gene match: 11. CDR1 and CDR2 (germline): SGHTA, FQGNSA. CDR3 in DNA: TGTGCCAGCAGCCAGCAGGGGACAGGGAGGGGAGAGACCCAGTACTTC. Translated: CASSQQGTGRGETQYF.

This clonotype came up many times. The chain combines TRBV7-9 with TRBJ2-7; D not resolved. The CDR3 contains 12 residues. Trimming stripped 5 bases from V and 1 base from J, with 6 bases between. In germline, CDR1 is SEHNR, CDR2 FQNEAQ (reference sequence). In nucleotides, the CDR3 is TGTGCCAGCAGCGGAAGGTCCTACGAGCAGTACTTC. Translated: CASSGRSYEQYF.

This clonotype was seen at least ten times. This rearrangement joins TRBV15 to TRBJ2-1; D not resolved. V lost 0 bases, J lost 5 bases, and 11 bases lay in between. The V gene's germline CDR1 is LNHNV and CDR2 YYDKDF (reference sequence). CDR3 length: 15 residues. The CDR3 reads CATSRDLNWDNEQFF. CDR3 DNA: TGTGCCACCAGCAGAGATCTAAATTGGGACAATGAGCAGTTCTTC.

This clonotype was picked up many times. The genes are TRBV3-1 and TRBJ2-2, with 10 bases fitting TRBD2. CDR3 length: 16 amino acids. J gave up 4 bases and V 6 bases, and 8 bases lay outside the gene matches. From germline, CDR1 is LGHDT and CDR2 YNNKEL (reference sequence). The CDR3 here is CASSPTSGISTGELFF. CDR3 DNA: TGTGCCAGCAGTCCTACTAGCGGGATTTCCACCGGGGAGCTGTTTTTT.

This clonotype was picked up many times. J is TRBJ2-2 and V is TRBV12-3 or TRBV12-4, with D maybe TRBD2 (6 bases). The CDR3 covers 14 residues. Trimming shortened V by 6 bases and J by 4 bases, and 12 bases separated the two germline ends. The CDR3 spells CASRQREATGELFF. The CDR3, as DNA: TGTGCCAGCAGGCAAAGGGAGGCCACCGGGGAGCTGTTTTTT.

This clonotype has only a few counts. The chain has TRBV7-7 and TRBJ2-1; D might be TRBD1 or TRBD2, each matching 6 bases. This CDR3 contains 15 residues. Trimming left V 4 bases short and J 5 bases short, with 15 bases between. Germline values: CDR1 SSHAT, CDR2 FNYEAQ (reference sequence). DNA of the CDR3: TGTGCCAGCAGCTGGGGGGCTCCCGGAAACAATGAGCAGTTCTTC. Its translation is CASSWGAPGNNEQFF. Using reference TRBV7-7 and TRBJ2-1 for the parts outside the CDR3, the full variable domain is GAGVSQSPRYKVTKRGQDVTLRCDPISSHATLYWYQQALGQGPEFLTYFNYEAQPDKSGLPSDRFSAERPEGSISTLTIQRTEQRDSAMYRCASSWGAPGNNEQFFGPGTRLTVL.

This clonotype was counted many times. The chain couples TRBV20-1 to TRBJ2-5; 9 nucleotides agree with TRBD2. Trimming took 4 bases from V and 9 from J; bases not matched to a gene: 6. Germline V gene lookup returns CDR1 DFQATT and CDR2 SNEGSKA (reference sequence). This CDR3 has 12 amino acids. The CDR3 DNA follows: TGCAGTGCTACGACTAGCGGAGGGGCCCAGTACTTC. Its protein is CSATTSGGAQYF.

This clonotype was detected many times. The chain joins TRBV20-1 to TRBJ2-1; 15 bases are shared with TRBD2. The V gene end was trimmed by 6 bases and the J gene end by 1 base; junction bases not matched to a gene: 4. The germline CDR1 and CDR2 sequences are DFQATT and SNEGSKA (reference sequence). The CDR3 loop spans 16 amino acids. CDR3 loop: CSAGTSGRPSYNEQFF. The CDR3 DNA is TGCAGTGCGGGGACTAGCGGGAGGCCATCCTACAATGAGCAGTTCTTC.

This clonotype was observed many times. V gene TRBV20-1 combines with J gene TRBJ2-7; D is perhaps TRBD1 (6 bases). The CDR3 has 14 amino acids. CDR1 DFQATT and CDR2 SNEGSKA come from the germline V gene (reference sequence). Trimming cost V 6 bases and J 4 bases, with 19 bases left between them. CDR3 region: CSATHRVATYEQYF. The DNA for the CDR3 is TGCAGTGCCACCCACAGGGTAGCTACGTACGAGCAGTACTTC.

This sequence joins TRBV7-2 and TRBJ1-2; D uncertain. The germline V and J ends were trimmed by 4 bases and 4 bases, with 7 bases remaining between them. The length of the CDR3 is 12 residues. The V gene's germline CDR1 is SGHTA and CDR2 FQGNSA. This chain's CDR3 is CASSSTSYGYTF. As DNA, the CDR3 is TGTGCCAGCAGCTCGACAAGCTATGGCTACACCTTC. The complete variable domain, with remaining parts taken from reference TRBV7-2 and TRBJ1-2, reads GAGVSQSPSNKVTEKGKDVELRCDPISGHTALYWYRQSLGQGLEFLIYFQGNSAPDKSGLPSDRFSAERTGGSVSTLTIQRTQQEDSAVYLCASSSTSYGYTFGSGTRLTVV.

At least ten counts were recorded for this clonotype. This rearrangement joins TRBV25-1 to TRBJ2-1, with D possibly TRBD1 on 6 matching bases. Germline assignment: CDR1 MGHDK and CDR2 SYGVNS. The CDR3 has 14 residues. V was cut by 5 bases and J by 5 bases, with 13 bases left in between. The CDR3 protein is CASSRWTEDNEQFF. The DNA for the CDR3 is TGTGCCAGCAGTCGTTGGACAGAGGACAATGAGCAGTTCTTC.